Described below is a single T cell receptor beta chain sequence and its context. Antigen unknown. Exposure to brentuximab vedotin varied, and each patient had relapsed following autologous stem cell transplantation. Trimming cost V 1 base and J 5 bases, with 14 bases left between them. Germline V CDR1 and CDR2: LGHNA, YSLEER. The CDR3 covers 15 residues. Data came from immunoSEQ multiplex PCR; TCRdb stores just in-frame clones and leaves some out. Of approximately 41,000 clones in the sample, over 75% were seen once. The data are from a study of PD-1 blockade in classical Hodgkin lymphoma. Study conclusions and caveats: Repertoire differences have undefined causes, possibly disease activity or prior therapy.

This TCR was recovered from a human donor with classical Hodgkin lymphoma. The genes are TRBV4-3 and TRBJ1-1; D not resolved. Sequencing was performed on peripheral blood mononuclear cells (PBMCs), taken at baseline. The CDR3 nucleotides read TGCGCCAGCAGCCAAGCTTCTCACAGAAGGACTGAAGCTTTCTTT. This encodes CASSQASHRRTEAFF.